The rows below give T cell receptor beta chains drawn from one sample of a study of blood T cell repertoires in COVID-19. Produced via immunoSEQ multiplex PCR; TCRdb's table is partial and in-frame only. The table lists roughly 500,000 clones, around nine tenths of them singletons, with about 2% in the top ten. The sequenced sample was PBMCs or T cells enriched from blood (not recorded which). These receptor sequences come from a woman in her forties who had recovered from COVID-19. Each CDR3 is given with its conserved first and last residue. A D gene is named only where the DNA matches it firmly. Not every row has a clone size; where given, it reads once, few, many or a size class.

D gene	J gene	clone size	V gene	CDR3 protein	CDR3 DNA
.	TRBJ2-3	.	TRBV5-1	CASSLSAYTDTQYF	TGCGCCAGCAGCCTTAGCGCCTACACAGATACGCAGTATTTT
TRBD2	TRBJ2-1	.	TRBV9	CASSVVSKREWSCEQFF	TGTGCCAGCAGCGTAGTGTCCAAGCGGGAATGGAGTTGTGAGCAGTTCTTC
TRBD1	TRBJ2-7	.	TRBV9	CASSAHGTVSSYEQYF	TGTGCCAGCAGCGCCCACGGGACAGTATCATCCTACGAGCAGTACTTC
.	TRBJ2-7	.	TRBV5-1	CASSLFSAYEQYF	TGCGCCAGCAGCTTGTTCAGCGCCTACGAGCAGTACTTC
.	TRBJ2-2	.	TRBV5-1	CASSPPRPSGLNTGELFF	TGCGCCAGCAGCCCCCCTCGGCCCAGTGGGCTGAACACCGGGGAGCTGTTTTTT
.	TRBJ1-1	.	TRBV7-6	CASSLGHPSTEAFF	TGTGCCAGCAGCCTCGGACATCCCTCAACAGAAGCTTTCTTT
.	TRBJ2-1	.	TRBV19	CASSISAELAYNEQFF	TGTGCCAGTAGTATTTCGGCGGAGCTGGCCTACAATGAGCAGTTCTTC
TRBD1	TRBJ1-2	once	TRBV13	CASSLGPGTGDYGYTF	TGTGCCAGCAGCTTAGGCCCTGGGACAGGGGACTATGGCTACACCTTC
.	TRBJ2-5	once	TRBV27	CASSPGVERETQYF	TGTGCCAGCAGTCCCGGGGTAGAGCGAGAGACCCAGTACTTC
TRBD1	TRBJ2-1	.	TRBV29-1	CSGLQGLEINEQFF	TGCAGCGGTCTACAGGGGTTAGAGATAAATGAGCAGTTCTTC
.	TRBJ1-2	.	TRBV9	CASSGSTPSYGYTF	TGTGCCAGCAGCGGATCCACACCTAGCTATGGCTACACCTTC
TRBD2	TRBJ2-7	.	TRBV9	CASSVASGTTYEQYF	TGTGCCAGCAGCGTAGCTAGCGGGACCACCTACGAGCAGTACTTC
TRBD2	TRBJ2-1	.	TRBV7-9	CASSFPGGYNEQFF	TGTGCCAGCAGCTTCCCGGGAGGGTACAATGAGCAGTTCTTC
TRBD1	TRBJ1-2	.	TRBV19	CASSMDRGRTYGYTF	TGTGCCAGTAGTATGGACAGGGGGCGGACCTATGGCTACACCTTC
.	TRBJ2-1	.	TRBV9	CASSVGSSGARQYNEQFF	TGTGCCAGCAGCGTAGGGTCTAGTGGGGCTAGACAGTACAATGAGCAGTTCTTC
TRBD2	TRBJ2-3	.	TRBV29-1	CSLLTSGKSPDTQYF	TGCAGCTTACTGACTAGCGGGAAGTCCCCAGATACGCAGTATTTT
TRBD1	TRBJ1-1	.	TRBV9	CASSAGQGHTEAFF	TGTGCCAGCAGCGCCGGACAGGGGCACACTGAAGCTTTCTTT
TRBD1	TRBJ1-2	.	TRBV5-6	CASSRDRGLNYGYTF	TGTGCCAGCAGCCGGGACAGGGGGCTTAACTATGGCTACACCTTC
TRBD1	TRBJ1-2	.	TRBV7-9	CASSLQGAGYGYTF	TGTGCCAGCAGCCTACAGGGGGCTGGCTATGGCTACACCTTC
TRBD2	TRBJ2-1	.	TRBV30	CAWSGQREVEQFF	TGTGCCTGGAGTGGCCAGCGGGAGGTTGAGCAGTTCTTC
TRBD1	TRBJ1-1	once	TRBV29-1	CSVVDRVNTEAFF	TGCAGCGTTGTAGACAGGGTGAACACTGAAGCTTTCTTT
.	TRBJ2-3	.	TRBV29-1	CSVGHRASTDTQYF	TGCAGCGTCGGTCACAGAGCTAGCACAGATACGCAGTATTTT
TRBD2	TRBJ2-2	.	TRBV7-9	CASSISGRAFTGELFF	TGTGCCAGCAGCATTAGCGGGAGGGCCTTTACCGGGGAGCTGTTTTTT
TRBD2	TRBJ2-7	.	TRBV7-9	CASSLRPGGYEQYF	TGTGCCAGCAGCTTAAGGCCGGGAGGCTACGAGCAGTACTTC
TRBD1	TRBJ2-3	.	TRBV19	CASSTRGQGHTDTQYF	TGTGCCAGTAGTACAAGGGGACAGGGGCACACAGATACGCAGTATTTT
TRBD1	TRBJ1-6	.	TRBV9	CASSVRTGNSPLHF	TGTGCCAGCAGCGTTAGGACAGGGAACTCACCCCTCCACTTT
TRBD2	TRBJ2-1	.	TRBV7-2	CASSLGLAGTYNEQFF	TGTGCCAGCAGCTTAGGGCTAGCGGGAACCTACAATGAGCAGTTCTTC
.	TRBJ1-5	.	TRBV7-2	CASSLRQGSQPQHF	TGTGCCAGCAGCTTACGTCAGGGAAGTCAGCCCCAGCATTTT
.	TRBJ1-5	.	TRBV2	CASSAQGTDQPQHF	TGTGCCAGCAGTGCCCAGGGTACCGATCAGCCCCAGCATTTT
TRBD2	TRBJ2-5	.	TRBV7-8	CASSILPASGQETQYF	TGTGCCAGCAGCATACTCCCGGCTAGCGGCCAAGAGACCCAGTACTTC
.	TRBJ2-7	.	TRBV18	CASSPSERESEQYF	TGTGCCAGCTCACCATCGGAACGGGAGAGCGAGCAGTACTTC
TRBD2	TRBJ2-1	.	TRBV7-9	CASSFRLAATYNEQFF	TGTGCCAGCAGCTTCCGACTAGCGGCGACCTACAATGAGCAGTTCTTC
TRBD1	TRBJ2-1	.	TRBV4-1	CASSHRATGERDNEQFF	TGCGCCAGCAGCCACCGTGCCACAGGGGAGAGGGACAATGAGCAGTTCTTC
.	TRBJ2-4	once	TRBV12-1	CASSSPGVAKNIQYF	TGTGCCAGCAGCTCTCCGGGGGTAGCCAAAAACATTCAGTACTTC
.	TRBJ2-1	.	TRBV5-1	CASRYAIDEQFF	TGCGCCAGCAGGTACGCTATTGATGAGCAGTTCTTC
TRBD2	TRBJ2-3	.	TRBV7-6	CASSSHGTSGRDTQYF	TGTGCCAGCAGCTCCCACGGGACTAGCGGGAGAGATACGCAGTATTTT
TRBD1	TRBJ1-1	.	TRBV5-4	CASSGGTGDVEAFF	TGTGCCAGCAGCGGCGGGACAGGGGATGTTGAAGCTTTCTTT
.	TRBJ1-5	once	TRBV19	CASTLLPATGNQPQHF	TGTGCCAGTACCCTCCTCCCCGCGACAGGAAATCAGCCCCAGCATTTT
TRBD2	TRBJ2-6	once	TRBV4-2	CASSLLSGKISGANVLTF	TGTGCCAGCAGCCTCCTCAGCGGGAAAATCTCTGGGGCCAACGTCCTGACTTTC
.	TRBJ1-3	.	TRBV6-5	CASTPGFGNTIYF	TGTGCCAGCACCCCAGGGTTCGGAAACACCATATATTTT
.	TRBJ1-5	.	TRBV7-8	CASSLYASAGDDQPQHF	TGTGCCAGCAGCTTATATGCAAGTGCAGGGGATGATCAGCCCCAGCATTTT
TRBD2	TRBJ2-1	.	TRBV10-3	CAISESQREWNEQFF	TGTGCCATCAGTGAGTCTCAGCGGGAGTGGAATGAGCAGTTCTTC
TRBD2	TRBJ2-1	.	TRBV2	CASSETIGTSGKEQFF	TGTGCCAGCAGTGAAACGATTGGAACTAGCGGGAAGGAGCAGTTCTTC
TRBD1	TRBJ1-2	.	TRBV2	CASSRRTGSYGYTF	TGTGCCAGCAGTCGACGGACAGGGAGTTATGGCTACACCTTC
.	TRBJ1-2	.	TRBV3-1/TRBV3-2	CASSQDQAGSYGYTF	TGTGCCAGCAGCCAAGATCAAGCAGGATCCTATGGCTACACCTTC
TRBD2	TRBJ2-7	.	TRBV18	CASSPGTSGIYEQYF	TGTGCCAGCTCACCAGGGACTAGCGGGATCTACGAGCAGTACTTC
.	TRBJ2-1	.	TRBV2	CASNREEGYNEQFF	TGTGCCAGCAACCGCGAGGAGGGCTACAATGAGCAGTTCTTC
.	TRBJ1-6	.	TRBV7-9	CASSLVWAENSPLHF	TGTGCCAGCAGCTTAGTCTGGGCAGAGAATTCACCCCTCCACTTT
.	TRBJ2-1	once	TRBV5-1	CASNPSGVGSYNEQFF	TGCGCCAGCAACCCCTCGGGGGTTGGCTCCTACAATGAGCAGTTCTTC
TRBD2	TRBJ2-3	.	TRBV27	CASSPQKTSGATDTQYF	TGTGCCAGCAGTCCCCAGAAGACTAGCGGGGCCACAGATACGCAGTATTTT